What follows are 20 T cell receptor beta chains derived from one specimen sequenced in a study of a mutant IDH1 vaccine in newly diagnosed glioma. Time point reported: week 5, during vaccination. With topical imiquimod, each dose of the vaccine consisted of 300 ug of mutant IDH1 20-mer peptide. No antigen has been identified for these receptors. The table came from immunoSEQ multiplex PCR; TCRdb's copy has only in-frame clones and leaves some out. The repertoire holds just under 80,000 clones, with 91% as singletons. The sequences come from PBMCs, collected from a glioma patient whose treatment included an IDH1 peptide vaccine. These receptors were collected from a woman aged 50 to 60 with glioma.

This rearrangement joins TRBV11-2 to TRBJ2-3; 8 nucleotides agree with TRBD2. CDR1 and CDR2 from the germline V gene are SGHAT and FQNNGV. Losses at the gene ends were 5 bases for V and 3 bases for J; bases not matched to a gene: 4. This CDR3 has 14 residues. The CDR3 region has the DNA TGTGCCAGCAGCCCGACTAGCGTAACAGATACGCAGTATTTT. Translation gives CASSPTSVTDTQYF.

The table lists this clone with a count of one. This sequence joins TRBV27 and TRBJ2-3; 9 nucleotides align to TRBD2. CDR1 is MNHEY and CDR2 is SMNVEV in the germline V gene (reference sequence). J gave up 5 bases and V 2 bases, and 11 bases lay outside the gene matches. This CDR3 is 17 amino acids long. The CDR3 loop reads CASSLGPGLAGGDTQYF. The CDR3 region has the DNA TGTGCCAGCAGTTTAGGGCCGGGACTAGCCGGTGGAGATACGCAGTATTTT.

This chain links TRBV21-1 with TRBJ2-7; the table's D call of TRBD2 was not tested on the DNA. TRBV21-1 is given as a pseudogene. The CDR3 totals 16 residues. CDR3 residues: CASSQGGTGGSREQYF. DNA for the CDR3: TGTGCCAGCAGCCAAGGAGGAACGGGAGGTTCGAGAGAGCAGTACTTC.

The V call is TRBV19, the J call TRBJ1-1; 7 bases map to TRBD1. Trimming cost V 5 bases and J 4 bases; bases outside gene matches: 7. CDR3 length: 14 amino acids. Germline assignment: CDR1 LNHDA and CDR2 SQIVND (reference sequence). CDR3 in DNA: TGTGCCAGTAGTTTGTACAGGGGTCCCACTGAAGCTTTCTTT. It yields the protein CASSLYRGPTEAFF.

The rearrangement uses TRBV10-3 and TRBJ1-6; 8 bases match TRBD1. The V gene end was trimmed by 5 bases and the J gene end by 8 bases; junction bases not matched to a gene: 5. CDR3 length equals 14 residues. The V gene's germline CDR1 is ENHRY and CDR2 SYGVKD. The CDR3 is CAISHGTGYSPLHF. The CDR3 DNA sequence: TGTGCCATCAGTCATGGGACAGGTTATTCACCCCTCCACTTT.

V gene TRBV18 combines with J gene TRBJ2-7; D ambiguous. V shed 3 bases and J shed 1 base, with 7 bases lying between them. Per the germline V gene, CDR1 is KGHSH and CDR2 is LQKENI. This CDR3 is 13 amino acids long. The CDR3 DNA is TGTGCCAGCTCACCGGGCTCTTCCTACGAGCAGTACTTC. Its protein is CASSPGSSYEQYF.

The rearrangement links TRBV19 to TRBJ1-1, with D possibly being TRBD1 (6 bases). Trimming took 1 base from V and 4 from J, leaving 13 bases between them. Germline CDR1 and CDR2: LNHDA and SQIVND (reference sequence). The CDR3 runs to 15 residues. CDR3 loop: CASSIVDRFSTEAFF. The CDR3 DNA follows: TGTGCCAGTAGTATAGTCGACAGGTTTTCCACTGAAGCTTTCTTT.

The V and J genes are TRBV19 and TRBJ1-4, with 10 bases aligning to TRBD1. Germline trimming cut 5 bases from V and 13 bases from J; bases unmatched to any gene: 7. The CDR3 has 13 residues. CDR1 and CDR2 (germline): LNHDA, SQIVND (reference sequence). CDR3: CASSPGQGPGLFF. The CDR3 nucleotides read TGTGCCAGTAGTCCGGGACAGGGGCCCGGACTGTTTTTT.

The CDR3 DNA reads TGCGCCAGCAGCGCGATAGCGGGAGGGGGGAATGAGCAGTTCTTC. Protein sequence: CASSAIAGGGNEQFF. The chain recombines TRBV10-2 with TRBJ2-1; 11 bases line up with TRBD2. From germline, CDR1 is WSHSY and CDR2 SAAADI. V lost 6 bases, J lost 7 bases, and 8 bases stayed unmatched. The CDR3 contains 15 residues.

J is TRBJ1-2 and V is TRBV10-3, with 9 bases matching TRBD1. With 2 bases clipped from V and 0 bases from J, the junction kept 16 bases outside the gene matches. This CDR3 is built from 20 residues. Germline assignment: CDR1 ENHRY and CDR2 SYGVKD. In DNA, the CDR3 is TGTGCCATCAGTGAGCCGGACAGGGGCCATAAAAGGGTAGCTAACTATGGCTACACCTTC. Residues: CAISEPDRGHKRVANYGYTF.

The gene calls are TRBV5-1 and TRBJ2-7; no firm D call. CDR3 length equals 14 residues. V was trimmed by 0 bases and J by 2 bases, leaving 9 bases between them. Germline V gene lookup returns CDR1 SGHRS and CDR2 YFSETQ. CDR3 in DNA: TGCGCCAGCAGCTTGGCTGTCTCCACCTACGAGCAGTACTTC. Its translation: CASSLAVSTYEQYF.

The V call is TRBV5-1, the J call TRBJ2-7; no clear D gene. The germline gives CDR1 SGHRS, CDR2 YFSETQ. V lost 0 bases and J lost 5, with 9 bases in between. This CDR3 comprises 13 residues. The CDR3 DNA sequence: TGCGCCAGCAGCTTGGTAGGGAAGGACGAGCAGTACTTC. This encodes CASSLVGKDEQYF. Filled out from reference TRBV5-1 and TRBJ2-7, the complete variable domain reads KAGVTQTPRYLIKTRGQQVTLSCSPISGHRSVSWYQQTPGQGLQFLFEYFSETQRNKGNFPGRFSGRQFSNSRSEMNVSTLELGDSALYLCASSLVGKDEQYFGPGTRLTVT.

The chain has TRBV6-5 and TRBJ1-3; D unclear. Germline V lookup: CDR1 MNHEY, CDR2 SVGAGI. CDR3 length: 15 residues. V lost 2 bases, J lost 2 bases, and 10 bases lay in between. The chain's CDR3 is CASSYGKGAGNTIYF. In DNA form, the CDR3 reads TGTGCCAGCAGTTACGGGAAGGGCGCTGGAAACACCATATATTTT.

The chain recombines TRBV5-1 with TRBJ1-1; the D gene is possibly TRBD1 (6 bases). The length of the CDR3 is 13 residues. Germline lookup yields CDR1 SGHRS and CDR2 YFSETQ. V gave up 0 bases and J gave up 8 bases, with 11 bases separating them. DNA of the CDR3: TGCGCCAGCAGCTTGGTTGGGGGCCGGGAAGCTTTCTTT. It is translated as CASSLVGGREAFF.

The CDR3: CAIAEGWGNQPQHF. For the CDR3, the DNA is TGTGCCATCGCCGAAGGGTGGGGAAATCAGCCCCAGCATTTT. J is TRBJ1-5 and V is TRBV2; D remains ambiguous. The CDR3 extends over 14 amino acids. Germline V gene lookup returns CDR1 SNHLY and CDR2 FYNNEI. Between the trimmed V and J ends, which lost 10 bases and 4 bases, there was a span of 17 bases.

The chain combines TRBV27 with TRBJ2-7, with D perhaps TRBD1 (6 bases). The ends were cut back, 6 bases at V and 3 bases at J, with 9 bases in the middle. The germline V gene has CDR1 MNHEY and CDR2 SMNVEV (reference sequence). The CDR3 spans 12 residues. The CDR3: CASSPQGYEQYF. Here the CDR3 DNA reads TGTGCCAGCAGCCCACAGGGCTACGAGCAGTACTTC.

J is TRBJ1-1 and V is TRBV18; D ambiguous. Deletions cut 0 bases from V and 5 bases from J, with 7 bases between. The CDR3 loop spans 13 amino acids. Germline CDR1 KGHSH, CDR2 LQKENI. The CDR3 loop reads CASSPPLLTEAFF. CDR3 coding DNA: TGTGCCAGCTCACCACCGCTACTGACTGAAGCTTTCTTT.

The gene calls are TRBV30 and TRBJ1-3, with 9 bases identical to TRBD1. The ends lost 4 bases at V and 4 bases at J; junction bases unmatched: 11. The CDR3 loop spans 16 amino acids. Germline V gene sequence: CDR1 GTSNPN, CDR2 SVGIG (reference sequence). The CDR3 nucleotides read TGTGCCTGGACCCTTCTGACAGGGACAGGGGGAAACACCATATATTTT. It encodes CAWTLLTGTGGNTIYF.

This chain's CDR3 is CASSFLSGRAGELFF. In nucleotides, the CDR3 is TGTGCCAGCAGTTTTCTTAGCGGGAGAGCCGGGGAGCTGTTTTTT. V gene TRBV28 combines with J gene TRBJ2-2, with 9 bases that match TRBD2. The CDR3 length is 15 residues. Trimming cost V 3 bases and J 6 bases; bases outside gene matches: 5. The germline gives CDR1 MDHEN, CDR2 SYDVKM.

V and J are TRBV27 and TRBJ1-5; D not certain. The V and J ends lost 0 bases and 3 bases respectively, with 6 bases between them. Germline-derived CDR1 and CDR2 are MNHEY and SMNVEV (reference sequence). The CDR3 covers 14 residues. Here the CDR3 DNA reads TGTGCCAGCAGTTTATCTGCAGCCAATCAGCCCCAGCATTTT. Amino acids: CASSLSAANQPQHF.